This is a list of T cell receptor beta chains from one sample in a study of cytomegalovirus exposure and HLA in healthy donors. Repertoires were generated with immunoSEQ multiplex PCR, while TCRdb's copy carries only in-frame clones and drops some. This sample has under 110,000 clones, with more than 80% found just once. The sample comprised PBMCs. The receptors shown here come from a man aged 25-45 years in good health and CMV-seronegative. The CDR3 runs from the conserved cysteine through the conserved F or W. D genes are given only for firm matches. Size is stated for part of the rows, as once, few or many counts, or as a class when the clone is expanded.

j_gene: TRBJ1-1
abundance: .
v_gene: TRBV5-1
d_gene: .
CDR3aa: CASSDTTTGLNTEAFF

j_gene: TRBJ2-2
abundance: .
v_gene: TRBV5-1
d_gene: .
CDR3aa: CASSLATSNTGELFF

j_gene: TRBJ2-7
abundance: .
v_gene: TRBV6-6
d_gene: .
CDR3aa: CASRRGGRSYEQYF

j_gene: TRBJ2-1
abundance: .
v_gene: TRBV28
d_gene: TRBD2
CDR3aa: CASSLRSLAGGPLREQFF

j_gene: TRBJ2-2
abundance: .
v_gene: TRBV28
d_gene: .
CDR3aa: CASSLGGGGTGELFF

j_gene: TRBJ2-3
abundance: .
v_gene: TRBV25-1
d_gene: .
CDR3aa: CASSGWREDTQYF

j_gene: TRBJ1-2
abundance: .
v_gene: TRBV6-6
d_gene: .
CDR3aa: CASRQDSNSNYGYTF

j_gene: TRBJ2-3
abundance: .
v_gene: TRBV19
d_gene: .
CDR3aa: CASSSQIGRATDTQYF

j_gene: TRBJ2-5
abundance: .
v_gene: TRBV2
d_gene: .
CDR3aa: CASSEYRYQETQYF

j_gene: TRBJ1-1
abundance: .
v_gene: TRBV4-2
d_gene: .
CDR3aa: CASKSLKQGVVKAFF

j_gene: TRBJ1-5
abundance: .
v_gene: TRBV13
d_gene: TRBD1
CDR3aa: CASSLGQGRSNQPQHF

j_gene: TRBJ1-1
abundance: .
v_gene: TRBV28
d_gene: TRBD1
CDR3aa: CASRDRGGENTEAFF

j_gene: TRBJ1-6
abundance: once
v_gene: TRBV5-1
d_gene: .
CDR3aa: CASSLLADPPSPYSPLHF

j_gene: TRBJ2-3
abundance: .
v_gene: TRBV5-1
d_gene: TRBD1
CDR3aa: CASSLDRGRTDTQYF

j_gene: TRBJ2-7
abundance: .
v_gene: TRBV5-6
d_gene: .
CDR3aa: CASSPGWSSYEQYF

j_gene: TRBJ1-2
abundance: .
v_gene: TRBV5-4
d_gene: TRBD1
CDR3aa: CASSSDRAGSGYTF

j_gene: TRBJ2-5
abundance: .
v_gene: TRBV12-5
d_gene: .
CDR3aa: CASAPPEGTQYF

j_gene: TRBJ1-1
abundance: .
v_gene: TRBV7-8
d_gene: .
CDR3aa: CASSLEWRSTEAFF

j_gene: TRBJ2-3
abundance: .
v_gene: TRBV10-3
d_gene: .
CDR3aa: CAAGLSTDTQYF

j_gene: TRBJ1-6
abundance: .
v_gene: TRBV27
d_gene: .
CDR3aa: CASSLEGRNSPLHF

j_gene: TRBJ1-1
abundance: .
v_gene: TRBV6-5
d_gene: TRBD1
CDR3aa: CASSFRDRAEAFF

j_gene: TRBJ2-5
abundance: .
v_gene: TRBV4-3
d_gene: .
CDR3aa: CASSQAHRPEETQYF

j_gene: TRBJ2-7
abundance: once
v_gene: TRBV6-5
d_gene: TRBD1
CDR3aa: CASSYLQGRSTYF

j_gene: TRBJ2-3
abundance: once
v_gene: TRBV30
d_gene: TRBD2
CDR3aa: CAWSRAGEGPSTDTQYF

j_gene: TRBJ2-5
abundance: .
v_gene: TRBV11-3
d_gene: .
CDR3aa: CASSPVAGSETQYF

j_gene: TRBJ2-3
abundance: .
v_gene: TRBV5-1
d_gene: TRBD2
CDR3aa: CASSALTSVSTDTQYF

j_gene: TRBJ2-1
abundance: .
v_gene: TRBV5-1
d_gene: TRBD1
CDR3aa: CASSLTGGTYNEQFF

j_gene: TRBJ1-1
abundance: .
v_gene: TRBV10-3
d_gene: TRBD1
CDR3aa: CAISPGQANTEAFF

j_gene: TRBJ2-7
abundance: .
v_gene: TRBV6-1
d_gene: TRBD1
CDR3aa: CASSDLWTGITYEQYF

j_gene: TRBJ1-2
abundance: few
v_gene: TRBV29-1
d_gene: .
CDR3aa: CSVRAGGYTF

j_gene: TRBJ1-1
abundance: .
v_gene: TRBV5-4
d_gene: TRBD1
CDR3aa: CASSLWAGGVTEAFF

j_gene: TRBJ2-7
abundance: .
v_gene: TRBV2
d_gene: .
CDR3aa: CASKETFTNEQYF

j_gene: TRBJ2-5
abundance: .
v_gene: TRBV28
d_gene: .
CDR3aa: CASLARRRETQYF

j_gene: TRBJ1-2
abundance: .
v_gene: TRBV7-2
d_gene: .
CDR3aa: CASSPGRQTGSYGYTF

j_gene: TRBJ1-1
abundance: .
v_gene: TRBV6-6
d_gene: TRBD1
CDR3aa: CASSWGQKNTEAFF

j_gene: TRBJ2-3
abundance: .
v_gene: TRBV20-1
d_gene: .
CDR3aa: CSARAGDTQYF

j_gene: TRBJ2-2
abundance: .
v_gene: TRBV9
d_gene: .
CDR3aa: CASSVGGRSHTGELFF

j_gene: TRBJ1-3
abundance: .
v_gene: TRBV5-1
d_gene: .
CDR3aa: CASSSREEHGNTIYF

j_gene: TRBJ2-1
abundance: once
v_gene: TRBV7-9
d_gene: TRBD1
CDR3aa: CASSLVVGQGADNEQFF

j_gene: TRBJ2-1
abundance: once
v_gene: TRBV28
d_gene: TRBD2
CDR3aa: CASSRLAGGREQFF

j_gene: TRBJ1-4
abundance: once
v_gene: TRBV6-5
d_gene: TRBD1
CDR3aa: CASRRDRVEEKLFF

j_gene: TRBJ2-6
abundance: .
v_gene: TRBV14
d_gene: .
CDR3aa: CASSQVGGGANVLTF

j_gene: TRBJ1-5
abundance: .
v_gene: TRBV7-2
d_gene: .
CDR3aa: CASTSAGNQPQHF

j_gene: TRBJ2-3
abundance: .
v_gene: TRBV30
d_gene: TRBD2
CDR3aa: CAWSWRGGTDTQYF

j_gene: TRBJ1-4
abundance: .
v_gene: TRBV7-9
d_gene: .
CDR3aa: CASSLALAPTNEKLFF

j_gene: TRBJ2-3
abundance: .
v_gene: TRBV10-1
d_gene: .
CDR3aa: CASSESIGLAQYF

j_gene: TRBJ1-1
abundance: .
v_gene: TRBV27
d_gene: .
CDR3aa: CASSSSAVRANTEAFF

j_gene: TRBJ1-1
abundance: few
v_gene: TRBV7-3
d_gene: TRBD1
CDR3aa: CASSLEAGTGEAFF